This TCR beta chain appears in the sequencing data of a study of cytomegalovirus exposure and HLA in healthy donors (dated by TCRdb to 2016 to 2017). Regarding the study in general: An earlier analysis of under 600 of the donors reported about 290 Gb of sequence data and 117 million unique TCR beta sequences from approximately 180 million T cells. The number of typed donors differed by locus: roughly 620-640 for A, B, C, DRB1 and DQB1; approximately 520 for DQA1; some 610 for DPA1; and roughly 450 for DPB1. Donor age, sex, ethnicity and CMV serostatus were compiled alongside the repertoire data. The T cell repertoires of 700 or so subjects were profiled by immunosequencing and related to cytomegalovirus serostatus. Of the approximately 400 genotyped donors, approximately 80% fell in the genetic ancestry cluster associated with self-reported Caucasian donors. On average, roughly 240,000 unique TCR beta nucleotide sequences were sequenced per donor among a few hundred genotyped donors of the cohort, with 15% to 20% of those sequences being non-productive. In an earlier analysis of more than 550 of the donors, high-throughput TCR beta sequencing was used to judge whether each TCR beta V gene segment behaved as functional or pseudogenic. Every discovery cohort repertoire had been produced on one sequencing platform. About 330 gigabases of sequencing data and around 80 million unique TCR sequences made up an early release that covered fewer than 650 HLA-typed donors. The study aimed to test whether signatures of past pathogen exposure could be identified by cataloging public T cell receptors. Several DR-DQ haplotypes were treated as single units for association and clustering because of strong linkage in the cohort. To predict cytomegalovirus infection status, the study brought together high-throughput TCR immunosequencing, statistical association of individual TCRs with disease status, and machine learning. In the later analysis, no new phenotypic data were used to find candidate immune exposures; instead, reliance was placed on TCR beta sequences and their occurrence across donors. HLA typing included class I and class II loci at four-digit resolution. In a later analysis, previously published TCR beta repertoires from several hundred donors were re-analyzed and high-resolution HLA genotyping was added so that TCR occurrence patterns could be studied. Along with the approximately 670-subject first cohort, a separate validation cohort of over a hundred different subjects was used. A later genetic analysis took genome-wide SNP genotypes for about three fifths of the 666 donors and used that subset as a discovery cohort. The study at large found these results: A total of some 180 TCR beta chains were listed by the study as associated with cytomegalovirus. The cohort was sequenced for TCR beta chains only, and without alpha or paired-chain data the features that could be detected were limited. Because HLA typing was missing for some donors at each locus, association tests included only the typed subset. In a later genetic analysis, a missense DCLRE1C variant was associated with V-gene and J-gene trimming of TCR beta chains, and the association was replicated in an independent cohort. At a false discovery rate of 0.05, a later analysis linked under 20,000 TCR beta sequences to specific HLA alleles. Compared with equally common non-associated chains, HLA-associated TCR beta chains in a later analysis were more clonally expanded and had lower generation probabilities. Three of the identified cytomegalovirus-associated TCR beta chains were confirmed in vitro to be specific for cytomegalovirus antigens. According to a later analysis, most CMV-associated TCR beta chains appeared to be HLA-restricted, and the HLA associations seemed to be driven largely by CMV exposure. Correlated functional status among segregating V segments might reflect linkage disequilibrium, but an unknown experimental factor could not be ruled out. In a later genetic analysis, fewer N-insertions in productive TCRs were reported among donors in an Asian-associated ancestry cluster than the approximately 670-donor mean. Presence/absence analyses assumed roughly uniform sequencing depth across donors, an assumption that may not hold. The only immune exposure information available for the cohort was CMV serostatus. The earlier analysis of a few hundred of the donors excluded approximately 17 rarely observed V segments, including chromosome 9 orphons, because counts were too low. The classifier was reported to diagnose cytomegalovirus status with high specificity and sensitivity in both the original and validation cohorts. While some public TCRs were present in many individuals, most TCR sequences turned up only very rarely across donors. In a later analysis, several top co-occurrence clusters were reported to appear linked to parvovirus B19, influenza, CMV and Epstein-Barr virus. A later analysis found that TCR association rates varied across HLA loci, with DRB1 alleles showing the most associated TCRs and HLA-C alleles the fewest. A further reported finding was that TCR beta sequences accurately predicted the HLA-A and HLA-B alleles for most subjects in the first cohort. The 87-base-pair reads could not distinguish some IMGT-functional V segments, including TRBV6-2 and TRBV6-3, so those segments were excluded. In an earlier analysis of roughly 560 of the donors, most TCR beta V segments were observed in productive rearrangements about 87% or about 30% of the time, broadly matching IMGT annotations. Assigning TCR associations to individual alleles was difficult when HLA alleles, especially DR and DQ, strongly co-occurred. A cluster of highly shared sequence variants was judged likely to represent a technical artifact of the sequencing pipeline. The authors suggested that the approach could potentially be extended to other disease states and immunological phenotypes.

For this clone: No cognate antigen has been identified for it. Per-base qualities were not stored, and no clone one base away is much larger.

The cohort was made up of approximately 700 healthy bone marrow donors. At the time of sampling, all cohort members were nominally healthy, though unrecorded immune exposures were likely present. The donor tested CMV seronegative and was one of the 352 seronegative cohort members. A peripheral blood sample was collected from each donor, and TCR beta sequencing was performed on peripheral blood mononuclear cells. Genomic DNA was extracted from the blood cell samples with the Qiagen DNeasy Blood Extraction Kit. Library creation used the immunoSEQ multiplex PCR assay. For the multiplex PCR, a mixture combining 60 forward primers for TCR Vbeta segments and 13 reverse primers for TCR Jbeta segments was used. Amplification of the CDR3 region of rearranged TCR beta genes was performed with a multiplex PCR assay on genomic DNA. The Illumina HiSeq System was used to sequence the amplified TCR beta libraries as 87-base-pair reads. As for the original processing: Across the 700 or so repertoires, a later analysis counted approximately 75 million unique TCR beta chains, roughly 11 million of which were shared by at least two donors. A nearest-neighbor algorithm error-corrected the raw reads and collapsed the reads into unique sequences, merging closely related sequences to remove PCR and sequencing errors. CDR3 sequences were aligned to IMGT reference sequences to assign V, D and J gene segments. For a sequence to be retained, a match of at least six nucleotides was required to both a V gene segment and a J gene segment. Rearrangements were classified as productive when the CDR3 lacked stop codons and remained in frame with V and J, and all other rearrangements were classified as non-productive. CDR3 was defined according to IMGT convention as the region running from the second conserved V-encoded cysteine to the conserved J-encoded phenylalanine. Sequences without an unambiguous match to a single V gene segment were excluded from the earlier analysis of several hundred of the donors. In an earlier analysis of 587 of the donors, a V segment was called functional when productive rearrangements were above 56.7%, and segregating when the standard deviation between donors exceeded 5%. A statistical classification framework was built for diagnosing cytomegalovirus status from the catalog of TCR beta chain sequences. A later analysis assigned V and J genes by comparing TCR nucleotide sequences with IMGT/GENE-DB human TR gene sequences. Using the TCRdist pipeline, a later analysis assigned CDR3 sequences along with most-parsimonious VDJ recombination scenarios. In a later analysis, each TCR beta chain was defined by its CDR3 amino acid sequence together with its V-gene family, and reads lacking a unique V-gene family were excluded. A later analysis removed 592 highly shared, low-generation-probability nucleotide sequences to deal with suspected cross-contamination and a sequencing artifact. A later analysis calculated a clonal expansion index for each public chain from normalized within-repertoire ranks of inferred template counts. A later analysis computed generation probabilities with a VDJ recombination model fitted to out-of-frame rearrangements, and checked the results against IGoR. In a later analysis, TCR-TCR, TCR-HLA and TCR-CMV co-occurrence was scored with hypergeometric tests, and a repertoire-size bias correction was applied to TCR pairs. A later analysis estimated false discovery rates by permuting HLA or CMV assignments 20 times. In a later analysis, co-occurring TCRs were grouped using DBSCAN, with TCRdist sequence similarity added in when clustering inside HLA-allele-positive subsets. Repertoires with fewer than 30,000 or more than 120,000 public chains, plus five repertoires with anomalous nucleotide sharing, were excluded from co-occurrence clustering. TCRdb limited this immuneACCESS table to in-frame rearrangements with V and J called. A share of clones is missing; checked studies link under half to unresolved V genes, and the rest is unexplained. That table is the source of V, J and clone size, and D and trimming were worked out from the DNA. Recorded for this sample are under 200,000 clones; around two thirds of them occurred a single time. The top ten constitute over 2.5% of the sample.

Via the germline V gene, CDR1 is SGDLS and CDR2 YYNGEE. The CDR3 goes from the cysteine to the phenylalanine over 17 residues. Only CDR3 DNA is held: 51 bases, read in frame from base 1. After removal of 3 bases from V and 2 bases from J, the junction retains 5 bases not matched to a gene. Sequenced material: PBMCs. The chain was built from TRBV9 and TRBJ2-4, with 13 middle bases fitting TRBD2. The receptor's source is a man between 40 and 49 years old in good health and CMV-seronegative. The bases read TGTGCCAGCAGCGCTGGACTAGCGGGGGCCTCCAAAAACATTCAGTACTTC. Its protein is CASSAGLAGASKNIQYF.